The sequence of this T cell receptor beta chain was determined in a study of cytomegalovirus exposure and HLA in healthy donors. Findings and limits, study-wide: Later analysis identified a missense DCLRE1C variant that was linked to TCR beta V- and J-gene trimming.

PCR used 60 Vbeta primers and 13 Jbeta primers. Profiled with immunoSEQ multiplex PCR; TCRdb holds only in-frame clones, not every one. Of 200,000 to 250,000 clones in the sample, 65% to 80% were seen once. This clone appeared once. Its antigen is still unknown. The CDR3 spans 17 residues. Germline V gene sequence: CDR1 SGDLS, CDR2 YYNGEE. J lost 2 bases, V lost 0 bases, and 6 bases had no gene match. Material for sequencing was PBMCs. The clonotype was recovered from a man aged 50-60 years in good health and CMV-seronegative. V and J are TRBV9 and TRBJ2-3; 10 nucleotides agree with TRBD2. CDR3 sequence (DNA): TGTGCCAGCAGCGTAGTGGGCCTAGCGGGAGTCACAGATACGCAGTATTTT. As protein: CASSVVGLAGVTDTQYF.